This passage covers 13 T cell receptor beta chains from one sample sequenced in a study of T cells in Graves' hyperthyroidism and ophthalmopathy. Researchers amplified the TCR beta CDR3 regions from RNA transcripts. HTBI primers were employed in a first-round RT-PCR of the TCR CDR3. TCRdb reanalysed the multiplex PCR reads using MiXCR and keeps one entry per CDR3 protein. Of roughly 240,000 distinct CDR3 sequences detected, approximately 23% appear once; the ten largest clones hold approximately 35%. Sequencing was done on a sample of blood. These receptors were taken from a woman in her thirties or forties with Graves' ophthalmopathy.

This clonotype was recorded many times. The chain uses TRBV2 and TRBJ2-2, with D perhaps assigned TRBD1 or TRBD2 (6 bases each). CDR1 and CDR2 (germline): SNHLY, FYNNEI. The ends were cut back, 5 bases at V and 2 bases at J, with 12 bases in the middle. This CDR3 has 15 amino acids. CDR3 nucleotide sequence: TGTGCCAGCAGTTGGGGGGCTTCCAACACCGGGGAGCTGTTTTTT. Translated, it gives CASSWGASNTGELFF.

The chain links TRBV7-2 to TRBJ2-7, with 9 bases matching TRBD1. The germline gives CDR1 SGHTA, CDR2 FQGNSA. V dropped 5 bases and J dropped 6; count of bases not matched to a gene: 11. The CDR3 length is 15 residues. CDR3 DNA: TGTGCCAGCAGCCCTAGGACAGGGGCCCCCTCCGAGCAGTACTTC. Translated, it gives CASSPRTGAPSEQYF.

This clonotype was seen at least ten times. This chain links TRBV27 with TRBJ1-2; TRBD1 aligns across 8 bases. J was trimmed by 2 bases and V by 6 bases; bases with no gene match: 5. Germline CDR1 MNHEY, CDR2 SMNVEV (reference sequence). The CDR3 sequence is 14 residues long. The CDR3 DNA is TGTGCCAGCAGGGACAGGGCATCGAACTATGGCTACACCTTC. Residues: CASRDRASNYGYTF.

This clonotype was detected ten times or more. V is TRBV11-2 and J is TRBJ1-1; 8 nucleotides match TRBD1. J was trimmed by 4 bases and V by 5 bases; bases with no gene match: 12. Germline V lookup: CDR1 SGHAT, CDR2 FQNNGV. The CDR3 is 16 amino acids. The CDR3, as DNA: TGTGCCAGCAGCCCACGTGTTTGGACAGGGTCCACTGAAGCTTTCTTT. Translated: CASSPRVWTGSTEAFF.

The chain recombines TRBV6-1 with TRBJ2-7, with D perhaps matching TRBD1 or TRBD2 (5 bases each). Germline V gene sequence: CDR1 MNHNS, CDR2 SASEGT. The length of the CDR3 is 15 residues. V was trimmed by 1 base and J by 6 bases, leaving 16 bases between them. The CDR3 bases are TGTGCCAGCAGTGAAGGTTGGGGGATTGGTTCCGAGCAGTACTTC. Translated, it gives CASSEGWGIGSEQYF.

This clonotype showed up many times. The chain carries TRBV29-1 and TRBJ2-7; D is perhaps TRBD2 (5 bases). The CDR3 length is 13 residues. Trimming removed 7 bases at V and 6 bases at J, with 19 bases between. CDR1 is SQVTM, CDR2 ANQGSEA, per germline. The CDR3 coding sequence is TGCAGCGCCTACGACGGAGGTGGAACCGAGCAGTACTTC. Amino acid sequence: CSAYDGGGTEQYF.

This clonotype was counted once. The genes are TRBV28 and TRBJ2-3, with 9 bases fitting TRBD1. CDR3 size: 16 residues. V lost 1 base and J lost 2; bases outside the gene matches: 4. Looked up from germline, CDR1 is MDHEN and CDR2 is SYDVKM. CDR3 coding DNA: TGTGCCAGCAGTTTATCCCGGGACAGGGACACAGATACGCAGTATTTT. Its protein product is CASSLSRDRDTDTQYF.

This clonotype appeared many times. The chain is built from TRBV10-3 and TRBJ2-7; maybe TRBD2 (6 bases). The germline V gene has CDR1 ENHRY and CDR2 SYGVKD. The length of the CDR3 is 14 residues. V gave up 3 bases and J gave up 3 bases, with 12 bases separating them. The CDR3 loop is CAISETGTLYEQYF. CDR3 DNA: TGTGCCATCAGTGAAACCGGGACTCTCTACGAGCAGTACTTC.

This clonotype occurred many times. V is TRBV20-1 and J is TRBJ2-7; D gene uncertain. V lost 1 base and J lost 6, with 13 bases in between. CDR1 is DFQATT and CDR2 is SNEGSKA in the germline V gene (reference sequence). There are 13 residues in the CDR3. The CDR3 DNA reads as TGCAGTGCTAGAGTCTGGCGCCGGTCCGAGCAGTACTTC. Its translation is CSARVWRRSEQYF.

This clonotype was counted ten times or more. The V and J genes are TRBV7-2 and TRBJ2-7; unclear D gene. CDR1 SGHTA and CDR2 FQGNSA come from the germline V gene. The CDR3 contains 12 residues. V lost 0 bases, J lost 4 bases, and 4 bases lay in between. DNA for the CDR3: TGTGCCAGCAGCTTAGCTACGTACGAGCAGTACTTC. It yields the protein CASSLATYEQYF. Full variable domain (outside the CDR3, taken from reference TRBV7-2 and TRBJ2-7): GAGVSQSPSNKVTEKGKDVELRCDPISGHTALYWYRQSLGQGLEFLIYFQGNSAPDKSGLPSDRFSAERTGGSVSTLTIQRTQQEDSAVYLCASSLATYEQYFGPGTRLTVT.

V gene TRBV12-3 or TRBV12-4 combines with J gene TRBJ1-1; TRBD1 is a possible D gene (5 bases). There are 13 residues in the CDR3. With 6 bases removed from V and 4 bases from J, the gap between germline ends came to 12 bases. CDR3 region: CASSTPGGTEAFF. In nucleotides, the CDR3 is TGTGCCAGCAGCACTCCCGGGGGCACTGAAGCTTTCTTT.

There are many counts of this clonotype. The chain uses TRBV20-1 and TRBJ1-1; D unclear. Germline V CDR1 and CDR2: DFQATT, SNEGSKA (reference sequence). With 0 bases removed from V and 1 base from J, the gap between germline ends came to 12 bases. CDR3 size: 15 residues. CDR3: CSARDNGMSNTEAFF. The CDR3 nucleotides read TGCAGTGCTAGAGATAACGGAATGTCGAACACTGAAGCTTTCTTT.

Many counts were recorded for this clonotype. This chain links TRBV12-3 or TRBV12-4 with TRBJ2-4, with 7 bases lining up with TRBD2. The CDR3 has 16 amino acids. J was trimmed by 0 bases and V by 1 base; bases with no gene match: 3. This CDR3 is CASSLDAGVAKNIQYF. In DNA form, the CDR3 reads TGTGCCAGCAGTTTAGATGCGGGAGTAGCCAAAAACATTCAGTACTTC.